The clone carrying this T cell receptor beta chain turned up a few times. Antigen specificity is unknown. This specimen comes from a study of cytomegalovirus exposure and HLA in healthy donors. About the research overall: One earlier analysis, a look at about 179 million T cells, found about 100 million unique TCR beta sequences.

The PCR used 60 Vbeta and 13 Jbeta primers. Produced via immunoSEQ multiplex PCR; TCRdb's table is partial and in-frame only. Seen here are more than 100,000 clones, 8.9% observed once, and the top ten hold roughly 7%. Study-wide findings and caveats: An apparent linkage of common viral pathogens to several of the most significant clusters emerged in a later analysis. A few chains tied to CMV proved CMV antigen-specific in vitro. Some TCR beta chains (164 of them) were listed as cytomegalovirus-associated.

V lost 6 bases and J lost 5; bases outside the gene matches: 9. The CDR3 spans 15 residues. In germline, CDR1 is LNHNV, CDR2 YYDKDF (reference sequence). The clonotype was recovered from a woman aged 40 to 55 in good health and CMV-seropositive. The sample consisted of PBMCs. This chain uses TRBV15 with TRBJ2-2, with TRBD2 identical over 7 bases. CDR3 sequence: CATRERFGGTGELFF. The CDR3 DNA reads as TGTGCCACCAGGGAGAGATTCGGGGGGACCGGGGAGCTGTTTTTT.